Given below is one TCR beta chain in context. This clonotype is large (0.1 to 1%) on the basis of its frequency; no count is available. What this receptor recognizes is not known. CDR1 and CDR2 (KGHSH, LQKENI) derive from the germline V gene. From cysteine to phenylalanine, the CDR3 is 13 amino acids long. Nucleotide data are not available. Library prep was done by 10x single-cell sequencing. Profiling of CSF cells was done with 10X Genomics single-cell V(D)J and 5' gene-expression libraries. An Illumina NextSeq550 was used to sequence the CSF single-cell TCR libraries. As for the original processing: V(D)J reads were aligned to the vdj-GRCh38 alts ensemble 2.0.0 reference and were analysed with the Cell Ranger vdj pipeline. A clonotype was defined as a group of cell barcodes sharing the same set of productive CDR3 nucleotide sequences. Clonotype information was added to Seurat v3.0 gene-expression metadata to link clonality with transcriptional profiles. Any CSF cell with more than 1,800 genes, more than 7,500 UMIs or more than 10% mitochondrial reads was excluded. To find TCRs with known antigen specificity, CDR3-beta sequences were matched against VDJdb. The network analysis of clone sharing was performed with the R package qgraph and was limited to TCRs that had complete alpha and beta chains. Following reprocessing of the reads by TCRdb, the data hold one row per CDR3 protein sequence and no DNA is available. These V and J calls are TCRdb output, not the study's own analysis. The sample table records over a thousand distinct CDR3 sequences. The ten largest clonotypes hold approximately 8.1% of the sample.

These data originate in a study of CD8 T cells in cerebrospinal fluid in Alzheimer's disease (TCRdb year 2020). Study-wide context: The study assessed CSF T cell clonal expansion with two single-cell approaches: plate-based nested PCR sequencing and droplet-based sequencing. The study tested whether clonally expanded T cells were present in cerebrospinal fluid from healthy elderly individuals and from patients with neurodegenerative disease. The droplet-based CSF comparison of patients and controls included roughly ten healthy controls (around 11,000 cells) and roughly ten patients with MCI or Alzheimer's disease (around 9,700 cells). CSF gene-expression analysis, which included Parkinson's disease patients, covered about two dozen samples in total. The full study reports these points: The EBV-specific clones were neither the most highly expanded clones nor enriched among patients. The authors warned that finding EBV-specific TCRs in CSF does not prove a causal connection between EBV and Alzheimer's disease. Only samples with detectable clones (approximately 11 healthy, 5 MCI, 5 AD, 6 PD) were included in the overall clonality comparison. A higher percentage of TCRs was made up by the largest CSF clone in patients with MCI or Alzheimer's disease than in controls. In pooled data, a highly expanded clone (at least 3% of TCRs) occurred in 1 of 10 healthy subjects versus 4 of 6 Alzheimer's patients.

Every participant was in good physical condition and had no acute infectious disease. A live/dead marker was used to sort live CSF cells for droplet-based sequencing. CSF was obtained by lumbar puncture, and immune cells were pelleted by centrifugation at 300g. Each CSF sample was examined for red blood cells, and any sample with blood contamination was excluded. CSF cells were cryopreserved in freezing medium, frozen overnight at -80 °C, and then stored in liquid nitrogen. CSF samples were stored for less than seven months before analysis. This receptor was identified in a human donor in good health. The sequencing input was cerebrospinal fluid. The sequence joins TRBV18 to TRBJ2-7; TCRdb's D gene call, TRBD1, goes unchecked for lack of DNA. The CDR3 protein is CASSHPGVDEQYF.